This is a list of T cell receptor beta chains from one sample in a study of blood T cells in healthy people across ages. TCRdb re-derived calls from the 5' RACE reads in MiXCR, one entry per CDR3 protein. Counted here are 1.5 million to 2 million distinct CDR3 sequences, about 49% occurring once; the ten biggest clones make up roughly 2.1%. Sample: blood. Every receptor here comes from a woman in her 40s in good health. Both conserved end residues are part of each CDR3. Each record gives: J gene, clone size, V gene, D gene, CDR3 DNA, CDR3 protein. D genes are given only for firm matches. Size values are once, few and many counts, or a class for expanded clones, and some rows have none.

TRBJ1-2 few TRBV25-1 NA TGTGCCAGCAGTAAATATGGCTACACCTTC CASSKYGYTF
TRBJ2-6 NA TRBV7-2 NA TGTGCCAGCAGCCCCAGGGGGGGAGCTGGGGCCAACGTCCTGACTTTC CASSPRGGAGANVLTF
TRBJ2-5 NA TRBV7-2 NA TGTGCCAGCAGCTTCAGGGGTCCCCGGGGTCAAGAGACCCAGTACTTC CASSFRGPRGQETQYF
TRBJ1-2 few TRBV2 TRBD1 TGTGCCAGCAGGGAAGACAGGGGGGGCTACACCTTC CASREDRGGYTF
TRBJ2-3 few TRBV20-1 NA TGCAGTGCGGGGGCCATCACAGATACGCAGTATTTT CSAGAITDTQYF
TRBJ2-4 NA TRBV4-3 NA TGCGCCAGCAGCTCACAGGTGTGGGGGGAGAACATTCAGTACTTC CASSSQVWGENIQYF
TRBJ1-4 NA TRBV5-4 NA TGTGCCAGCAGCTTGAAAGGAAAAGGAGTAACTAATGAAAAACTGTTTTTT CASSLKGKGVTNEKLFF
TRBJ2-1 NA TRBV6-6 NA TGTGCCAGCACTCCCCACGGTCTCCCGTACAATGAGCAGTTCTTC CASTPHGLPYNEQFF
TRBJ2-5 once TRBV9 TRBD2 TGTGCCAGCAGCGTAGGTGTGGGGGAGGGTCAAGAGACCCAGTACTTC CASSVGVGEGQETQYF
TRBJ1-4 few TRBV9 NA TGTGCCAGCAGCGTAGGACAGTATAATGAAAAACTGTTTTTT CASSVGQYNEKLFF
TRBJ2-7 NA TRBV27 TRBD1 TGTGCCAGCAGTTACAGGGGGCGTTCCTACGAGCAGTACTTC CASSYRGRSYEQYF
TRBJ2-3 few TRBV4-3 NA TGCGCCAGCAGCCAAAAAGCTAGCACAGATACGCAGTATTTT CASSQKASTDTQYF
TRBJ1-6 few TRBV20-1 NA TGCAGTGCCAGGGGCGACGCTGCCTCCTATAATTCACCCCTCCACTTT CSARGDAASYNSPLHF
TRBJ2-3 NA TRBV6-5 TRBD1 TGTGCCAGCAGCGCCGGGACAGGGGTGGTAGATACGCAGTATTTT CASSAGTGVVDTQYF
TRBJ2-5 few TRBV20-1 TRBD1 TGCAGTGCTAGATCCGGGACAGGGGGCTTTCAAGAGACCCAGTACTTC CSARSGTGGFQETQYF
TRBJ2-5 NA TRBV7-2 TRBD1 TGTGCCAGCAGAGATTCCGGGACAGTGGCGGGAGAGACCCAGTACTTC CASRDSGTVAGETQYF
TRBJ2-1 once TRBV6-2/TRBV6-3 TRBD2 TGTGCCAGCAGTTACCCCCTAGCGGCTTACAATGAGCAGTTCTTC CASSYPLAAYNEQFF
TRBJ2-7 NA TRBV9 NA TGTGCCAGCAGCCCAGGGGACGGCTCCTCCTACGAGCAGTACTTC CASSPGDGSSYEQYF
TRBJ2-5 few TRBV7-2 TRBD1 TGTGCCAGCAGCATTGACAGGGTAGAGACCCAGTACTTC CASSIDRVETQYF
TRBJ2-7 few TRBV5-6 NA TGTGCCAGCAGCTTGGCCCATGTAGGGGCAGGGCAATCCTACGAGCAGTACTTC CASSLAHVGAGQSYEQYF
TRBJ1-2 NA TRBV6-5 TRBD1 TGTGCCAGCAGCCCGGACAGGGGGGTAGGCTACACCTTC CASSPDRGVGYTF
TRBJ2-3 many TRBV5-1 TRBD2 TGCGCCAGCAGCTCCGGACTAGCGGGGTTCACAGATACGCAGTATTTT CASSSGLAGFTDTQYF
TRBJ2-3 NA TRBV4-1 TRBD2 TGCGCCAGCAGCCAAGAAGGGACTAGCGGGTCCTCAGATACGCAGTATTTT CASSQEGTSGSSDTQYF
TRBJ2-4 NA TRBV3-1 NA TGTGCCAGCTCCGACCGGGACACCAAAAACATTCAGTACTTC CASSDRDTKNIQYF
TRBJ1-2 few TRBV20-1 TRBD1 TGCAGTGCTACGACAGGGACTGATGGCTACACCTTC CSATTGTDGYTF
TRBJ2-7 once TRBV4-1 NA TGCGCCAGCAGCCAAGAGTGGCAGTATTCCTCCTACGAGCAGTACTTC CASSQEWQYSSYEQYF
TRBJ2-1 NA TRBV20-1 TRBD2 TGCAGTGCAGCGACTAGCGGGGGGGTGGTAAATGAGCAGTTCTTC CSAATSGGVVNEQFF
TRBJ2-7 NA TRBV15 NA TGTGCCACCAGCAGAGGGACGGACAATTACGAGCAGTACTTC CATSRGTDNYEQYF
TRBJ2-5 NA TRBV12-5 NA TGTGCTAGTGGTTTGGGGGTCCCTGAGACCCAGTACTTC CASGLGVPETQYF
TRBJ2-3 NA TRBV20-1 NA TGCAGTGCTACACTCCCCTCTGGGGGAGGAGATACGCAGTATTTT CSATLPSGGGDTQYF
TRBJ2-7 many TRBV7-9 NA TGTGCCAGCAGCTTCGCCGGCTACGAGCAGTACTTC CASSFAGYEQYF
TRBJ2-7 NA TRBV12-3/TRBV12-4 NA TGTGCCAGCAGCTACACACAATACGAGCAGTACTTC CASSYTQYEQYF
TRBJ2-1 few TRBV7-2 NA TGTGCCAGCAGCTTAGCTACAGTCCGGGAGCAGTTCTTC CASSLATVREQFF
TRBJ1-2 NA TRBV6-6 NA TGTGCCAGCAGTTACGGGGGGACGGGGGTTAATGGCTACACCTTC CASSYGGTGVNGYTF
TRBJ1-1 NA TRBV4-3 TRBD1 TGCGCCAGCAGCCAAGTATTGGGACAGCCTGAAGCTTTCTTT CASSQVLGQPEAFF
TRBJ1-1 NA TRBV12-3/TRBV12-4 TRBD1 TGTGCCAGCACGACTCGATCAGGGGGCACTGAAGCTTTCTTT CASTTRSGGTEAFF
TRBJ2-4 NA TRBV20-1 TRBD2 TGCAGTGTTTATAGCGGGGGCCTGGGGGTTGAGCAGTACTTC CSVYSGGLGVEQYF
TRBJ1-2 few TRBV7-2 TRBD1 TGTGCCAGCAGCGCCCCCGGGACAGGGGACTATGGCTACACCTTC CASSAPGTGDYGYTF
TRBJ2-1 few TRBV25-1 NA TGTGCCAGCACCTACGGAGGGGGCAATGAGCAGTTCTTC CASTYGGGNEQFF
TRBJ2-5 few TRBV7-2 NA TGTGCCAGCAGCTCGCCAGGGCCCTGGGAGACCCAGTACTTC CASSSPGPWETQYF
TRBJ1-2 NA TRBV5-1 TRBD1 TGCGCCAGCAGCTTGGCAGGGGGCGTAAACTATGGCTACAGCTTC CASSLAGGVNYGYSF
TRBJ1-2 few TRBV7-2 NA TGTGCCAGCAGCGCGCAGGGTGGCTATGGCTACACCTTC CASSAQGGYGYTF
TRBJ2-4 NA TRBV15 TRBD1 TGTGCCACCAGCAGAGATAAGGGGACAGGGTACGAGAAGTACTTC CATSRDKGTGYEKYF
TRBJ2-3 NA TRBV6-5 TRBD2 TGTGCCAGCAGTTTCAAAAGCGGGGGGGCCTTTTCTGATGCGCAGTATTTT CASSFKSGGAFSDAQYF
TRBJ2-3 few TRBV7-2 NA TGTGCCAGCAGCACCCGACTAGTGTCGGATACGCAGTATTTT CASSTRLVSDTQYF
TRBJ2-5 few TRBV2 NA TGTGCCAACAAGGGGGGGACAGCCCAAGAGACCCAGTACTTC CANKGGTAQETQYF
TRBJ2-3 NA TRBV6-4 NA TGTGCCAGCAGTGGGCCTTCCGACACAGATACGCAGTATTTT CASSGPSDTDTQYF
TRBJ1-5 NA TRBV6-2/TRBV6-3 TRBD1 TGTGCCAGCAGTTGGAGGAGACAGGGGGATATAGGGGGCAATCAGCCCCAGCATTTT CASSWRRQGDIGGNQPQHF
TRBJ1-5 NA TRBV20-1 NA TGCAGTGCCACACATAGCAATCAGCCCCAGCATTTT CSATHSNQPQHF
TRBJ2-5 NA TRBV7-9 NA TGTGCCAGCAGCTCGCTGGAGGGAGAGACCCAGTACTTC CASSSLEGETQYF
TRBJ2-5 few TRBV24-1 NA TGTGCCACCAGTGACCCCGGGACACACCAAGAGACCCAGTACTTC CATSDPGTHQETQYF
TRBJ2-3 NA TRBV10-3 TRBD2 TGTGCCATCAGTGAATATCTAGCGGGGGCACCCAATACGCAGTATTTT CAISEYLAGAPNTQYF
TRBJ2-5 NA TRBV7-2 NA TGTGCCAGCAGCTTAGGGGTAGGGGGTAACCAAGAGACCCAGTACTTC CASSLGVGGNQETQYF
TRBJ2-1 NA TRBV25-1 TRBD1 TGTGCCAGCAGGAGGACAGGCACAAACAATGAGCAGTTCTTC CASRRTGTNNEQFF
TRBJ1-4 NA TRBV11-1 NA TGTGCCAGCGGAATCGGGACGGATAATGAAAAACTGTTTTTT CASGIGTDNEKLFF
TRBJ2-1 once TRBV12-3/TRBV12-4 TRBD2 TGTGCCAGCAGTTCTAGCGGGGGGTTGCATGAGCAGTTCTTC CASSSSGGLHEQFF
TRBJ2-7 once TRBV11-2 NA TGTGCCAGCAGCTTAACAGGGCAACTGGACGAGCAGTACTTC CASSLTGQLDEQYF
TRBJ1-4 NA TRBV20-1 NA TGCAGTGTCCCAAGAGGGTCAACAGGGGAAAAACTGTTTTTT CSVPRGSTGEKLFF
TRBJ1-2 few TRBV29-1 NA TGCAGCGTTGGTCTGAACAGGGACGATGGCTACACCTTC CSVGLNRDDGYTF
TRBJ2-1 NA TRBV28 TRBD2 TGTGCCAGCAGTTCTCCGGGACTAGCGGGGGCTGAGCAGTTCTTC CASSSPGLAGAEQFF